In its sample, the clone carrying this TCR beta chain was seen once. Authors' methods: Reference gene primer amplification gave estimated nucleated cell counts. The assay was immunoSEQ multiplex PCR, and TCRdb's table has in-frame clones only and misses some. V and J calls and clone size come straight from that table; D and trimming were deduced from the DNA. The data contain approximately 38,000 clones, just over 85% of them singletons. Germline V gene data show CDR1 as SQVTM and CDR2 as ANQGSEA. V lost 4 bases to trimming and J lost 0 bases, with 8 bases between them. The length of the CDR3 is 13 residues. This specimen comes from a study of blood T cell repertoires in COVID-19. Overall study: Material from acute and convalescent COVID-19 was sourced from the United States, Italy and Spain. Sources were T cells, B-cell-depleted T cells, or PBMCs; the material itself was cDNA or gDNA.

Source material: peripheral blood. This receptor was identified in a woman in her 70s with active COVID-19. V is TRBV29-1 and J is TRBJ2-3; D remains unclear. CDR3 DNA: TGCAGCGTTGTAGCCCAGAGCACAGATACGCAGTATTTT. This translates into CSVVAQSTDTQYF.